This T cell receptor beta chain was sequenced for a study of blood T cell repertoires in COVID-19. The wider study: Samples of COVID-19 (acute and convalescent) were obtained from the United States, Italy and Spain. In each case, the material was cDNA or gDNA derived from T cells, B-cell-depleted T cells, or PBMCs.

Germline assignment: CDR1 SGDLS and CDR2 YYNGEE. This CDR3 has 17 amino acids. With V trimmed by 3 bases and J by 0 bases, 8 bases remained unmatched. In the authors' methods: Counts of nucleated cells, estimated from reference gene primer amplification, were obtained. Repertoires were generated with immunoSEQ multiplex PCR, while TCRdb's copy carries only in-frame clones and drops some. V, J and clone size reflect that table, while D and trimming were determined from the DNA. The sample consists of more than 150,000 clones, around 82% of them appearing once. The genes are TRBV9 and TRBJ2-1; 8 bases agree with TRBD1. The receptor comes from a man aged 18-30 years with active or convalescent COVID-19. The sample comprised peripheral blood. The CDR3 loop reads CASSASRTGSSYNEQFF. The CDR3 DNA reads TGTGCCAGCAGCGCCTCTCGGACAGGGAGCTCCTACAATGAGCAGTTCTTC.